This entry lists 18 T cell receptor beta chains sequenced from one sample in a study of regulatory T cells in long-lasting Graves disease. Regarding time point: newly diagnosed GD, antithyroid drugs for less than 3 months. RNA extracted from PBMCs served as the sequencing template. With iRepertoire HTBI primers and Arm-PCR of CDR3 regions, TCR beta libraries were built. Each CDR3 protein is one row after TCRdb ran MiXCR on the multiplex PCR reads. The repertoire consists of hundreds of thousands of distinct CDR3 sequences, with around a sixth occurring once and the leading ten covering 20% to 25%. Sequencing was performed on peripheral blood mononuclear cells (PBMCs), taken at new diagnosis, from a patient treated with antithyroid drugs. These receptors were obtained from a female donor with Graves disease.

This clonotype was counted many times. This sequence joins TRBV9 and TRBJ2-2, with 10 positions matching TRBD1. Germline V gene data show CDR1 as SGDLS and CDR2 as YYNGEE. V lost 3 bases and J lost 1; bases outside the gene matches: 9. This CDR3 region has 18 residues. Here the CDR3 DNA reads TGTGCCAGCAGCGCCCTCCTGACAGGGGGCAAGAACACCGGGGAGCTGTTTTTT. This encodes CASSALLTGGKNTGELFF.

This clonotype was picked up many times. The chain couples TRBV5-6 to TRBJ1-1; TRBD1 matches 8 bases. Germline trimming cut 0 bases from V and 1 base from J; bases unmatched to any gene: 5. This CDR3 has 16 residues. The germline V gene has CDR1 SGHDT and CDR2 YYEEEE. The CDR3 protein is CASSLVSQGENTEAFF. The CDR3 nucleotides read TGTGCCAGCAGCTTGGTGTCACAGGGGGAGAACACTGAAGCTTTCTTT.

This clonotype was seen at least ten times. The chain employs TRBV28 and TRBJ2-3; TRBD2 matches at 10 bases. CDR3 length equals 17 residues. V shed 3 bases and J 4 bases; nucleotides not matched to a gene: 10. The germline CDR1 and CDR2 sequences are MDHEN and SYDVKM. The CDR3 loop reads CASSLSASGSGADTQYF. DNA for the CDR3: TGTGCCAGCAGTTTGTCCGCTAGCGGGAGCGGCGCAGATACGCAGTATTTT.

This clonotype was detected many times. The chain carries TRBV5-1 and TRBJ1-1, with 9 positions matching TRBD1. This CDR3 region has 15 residues. Germline values: CDR1 SGHRS, CDR2 YFSETQ. Trimming took 4 bases from V and 1 from J; bases not matched to a gene: 5. CDR3 in DNA: TGCGCCAGCAGCCAACCGGGACAGGGGAACACTGAAGCTTTCTTT. It encodes CASSQPGQGNTEAFF.

On this clonotype itself: A read error may explain this, as a much larger clone is one base away. V usage is TRBV5-1 and J usage is TRBJ2-7, with TRBD2 matching 7 bases. The CDR3 has 15 amino acids. CDR1 is SGHRS and CDR2 is YFSETQ in the germline V gene. CDR3 sequence reads: CASSWGGEGGDEQHF. The CDR3 nucleotides read TGCGCCAGCAGCTGGGGTGGGGAGGGTGGCGACGAGCAGCACTTC.

This clonotype was seen ten or more times. J is TRBJ2-1 and V is TRBV28; 13 nucleotides agree with TRBD2. The CDR3 loop spans 16 amino acids. V was pared by 6 bases and J by 6 bases, with 8 bases of the junction left unmatched. Germline V gives CDR1 MDHEN, CDR2 SYDVKM. The CDR3 region has the DNA TGTGCCAGCAGCCCTTCCGGGACTAGCGGGATCAATGAGCAGTTCTTC. This encodes CASSPSGTSGINEQFF.

The V gene is TRBV20-1, the J gene TRBJ1-5; 9 nucleotides align to TRBD1. CDR3 length: 13 residues. V shed 5 bases, J shed 5 bases, and the junction held 4 bases outside the gene matches. Germline V gene data show CDR1 as DFQATT and CDR2 as SNEGSKA (reference sequence). CDR3 protein: CSAGDREDQPQHF. CDR3 coding DNA: TGCAGTGCTGGGGACAGGGAGGATCAGCCCCAGCATTTT.

This clonotype has a count of ten or more. The rearrangement joins TRBV27 to TRBJ1-4; 11 positions match TRBD1. V lost 2 bases and J lost 3; bases outside the gene matches: 2. Germline CDR1 and CDR2: MNHEY and SMNVEV (reference sequence). The CDR3 covers 16 residues. The CDR3 DNA is TGTGCCAGCAGTTTAGGACAGGGGGCTGCTAATGAAAAACTGTTTTTT. Amino acid sequence: CASSLGQGAANEKLFF.

This chain joins TRBV6-5 and TRBJ2-5; D gene uncertain. This CDR3 is 16 amino acids long. From germline, CDR1 is MNHEY and CDR2 SVGAGI. Trimming pared 5 bases from V and 3 bases from J, leaving 19 bases between. The CDR3, as DNA: TGTGCCAGCAGTGAAATTGTGGCGGAAGGAAAAGAGACCCAGTACTTC. This codes for CASSEIVAEGKETQYF.

In this sample, this clonotype turned up many times. J is TRBJ1-1 and V is TRBV7-9; 7 bases are shared with TRBD1. Looked up from germline, CDR1 is SEHNR and CDR2 is FQNEAQ (reference sequence). The CDR3 has 13 residues. Germline trimming cut 4 bases from V and 5 bases from J; bases unmatched to any gene: 4. CDR3 region: CASSSTTGTEAFF. The CDR3 nucleotides are TGTGCCAGCAGCTCGACGACAGGGACTGAAGCTTTCTTT. The full variable domain, in which reference TRBV7-9 and TRBJ1-1 provide the parts outside the CDR3, is DTGVSQNPRHKITKRGQNVTFRCDPISEHNRLYWYRQTLGQGPEFLTYFQNEAQLEKSRLLSDRFSAERPKGSFSTLEIQRTEQGDSAMYLCASSSTTGTEAFFGQGTRLTVV.

Ten or more counts support this clonotype. The chain is built from TRBV12-3 or TRBV12-4 and TRBJ2-7; D call uncertain. The CDR3 contains 14 residues. The germline V and J ends were trimmed by 1 base and 3 bases, with 10 bases remaining between them. The CDR3 DNA follows: TGTGCCAGCAGTTTAGGTGGTGGGAACTACGAGCAGTACTTC. Residues: CASSLGGGNYEQYF.

This clonotype was seen ten or more times. The chain recombines TRBV7-2 with TRBJ2-5; a possible D gene is TRBD2 (5 bases). V lost 0 bases, J lost 5 bases, and 10 bases lay in between. The CDR3 totals 14 residues. Germline V gene sequence: CDR1 SGHTA, CDR2 FQGNSA. CDR3 in DNA: TGTGCCAGCAGCTTAGCGGCGGGTACGGAGACCCAGTACTTC. Protein sequence: CASSLAAGTETQYF.

This clonotype was seen repeatedly, ten times or more. The chain employs TRBV7-2 and TRBJ2-7, with TRBD2 as a possible D gene (7 bases). This CDR3 has 17 amino acids. Deletions cut 1 base from V and 7 bases from J, with 23 bases between. Germline loops: CDR1 SGHTA, CDR2 FQGNSA. The chain's CDR3 is CASSLDWGGGRSGEQYF. The CDR3 bases are TGTGCCAGCAGCTTAGATTGGGGGGGCGGGAGATCGGGAGAGCAGTACTTC.

This clonotype turned up a few times. This chain connects TRBV9 to TRBJ2-1, with 9 nucleotides matching TRBD1. CDR3 length: 16 residues. The V gene end was trimmed by 0 bases and the J gene end by 4 bases; junction bases not matched to a gene: 5. Looked up from germline, CDR1 is SGDLS and CDR2 is YYNGEE. The CDR3 loop reads CASSVVGTGSYNEQFF. Written as DNA, the CDR3 is TGTGCCAGCAGCGTAGTGGGGACAGGGAGTTACAATGAGCAGTTCTTC.

This clonotype came up many times. V usage is TRBV20-1 and J usage is TRBJ1-1; TRBD1 aligns across 8 bases. The CDR3 is made up of 11 amino acids. Germline loops: CDR1 DFQATT, CDR2 SNEGSKA (reference sequence). In nucleotides, the CDR3 is TGCGGAACTTGGACAGGGATAAAGGCTTTCTTT. Protein product: CGTWTGIKAFF.

As concerns this clonotype: This sequence may be a read error, since a much larger clone differs from it by one base. The conserved phenylalanine or tryptophan normally closing the CDR3 is absent here, so this likely arose from a read error. V gene TRBV6-9 combines with J gene TRBJ2-7; D remains ambiguous. This CDR3 spans 16 amino acids. CDR1 is MNHGY, CDR2 SVAAGI, per germline. V lost 2 bases to trimming and J lost 6 bases, with 20 bases between them. CDR3 region: CASSYREPRLLSEQYS. The DNA for the CDR3 is TGTGCCAGCAGTTATCGCGAGCCTAGACTTCTTTCCGAGCAGTACTCC.

As concerns this clonotype: Since the CDR3 does not end with the conserved phenylalanine or tryptophan, this likely comes from a read error. V is TRBV4-3 and J is TRBJ2-7, with D perhaps given as TRBD1 or TRBD2 (5 bases each). Germline V gives CDR1 LGHNA, CDR2 YSLEER. The V end lost 1 base, the J end lost 6 bases, and 13 bases lay between the germline ends. The CDR3 loop spans 14 amino acids. The CDR3 region is CASSQGLSGREQYS. In nucleotides, the CDR3 is TGCGCCAGCAGCCAAGGCCTCTCGGGGCGCGAGCAGTACTCC.

This clonotype was observed many times. The gene calls are TRBV20-1 and TRBJ1-6, with 9 bases matching TRBD1. Germline-derived CDR1 and CDR2 are DFQATT and SNEGSKA (reference sequence). The CDR3 loop spans 16 amino acids. Trimming at V came to 3 bases and at J to 6 bases, leaving 9 bases not matched to a gene. The CDR3 coding sequence is TGCAGTGCTAGGGGGACAGGGAACGGGGCTAATTCACCCCTCCACTTT. This encodes CSARGTGNGANSPLHF.